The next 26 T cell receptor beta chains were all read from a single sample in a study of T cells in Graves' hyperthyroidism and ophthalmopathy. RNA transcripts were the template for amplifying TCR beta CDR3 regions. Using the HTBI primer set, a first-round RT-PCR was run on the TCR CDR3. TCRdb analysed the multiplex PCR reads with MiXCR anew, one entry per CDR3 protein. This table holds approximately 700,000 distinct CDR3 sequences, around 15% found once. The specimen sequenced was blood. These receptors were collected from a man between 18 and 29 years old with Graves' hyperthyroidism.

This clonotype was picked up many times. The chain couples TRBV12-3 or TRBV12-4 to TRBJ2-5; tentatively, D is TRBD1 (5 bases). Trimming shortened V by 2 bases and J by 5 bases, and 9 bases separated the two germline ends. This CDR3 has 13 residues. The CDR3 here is CASSLLGQETQYF. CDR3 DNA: TGTGCCAGCAGTTTACTGGGGCAGGAGACCCAGTACTTC.

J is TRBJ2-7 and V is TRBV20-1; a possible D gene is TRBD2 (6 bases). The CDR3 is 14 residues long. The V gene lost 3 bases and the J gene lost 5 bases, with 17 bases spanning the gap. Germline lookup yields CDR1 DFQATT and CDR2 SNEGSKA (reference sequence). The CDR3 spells CSARGGNRVDEQYF. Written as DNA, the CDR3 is TGCAGTGCTAGGGGAGGAAATAGGGTCGACGAGCAGTACTTC.

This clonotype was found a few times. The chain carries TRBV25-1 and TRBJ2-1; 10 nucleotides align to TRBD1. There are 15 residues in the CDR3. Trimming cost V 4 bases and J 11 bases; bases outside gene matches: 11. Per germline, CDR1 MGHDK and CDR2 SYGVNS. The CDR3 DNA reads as TGTGCCAGCAGTGGACCGGGACAGGGGATGGGAAAGCAGTTCTTC. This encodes CASSGPGQGMGKQFF.

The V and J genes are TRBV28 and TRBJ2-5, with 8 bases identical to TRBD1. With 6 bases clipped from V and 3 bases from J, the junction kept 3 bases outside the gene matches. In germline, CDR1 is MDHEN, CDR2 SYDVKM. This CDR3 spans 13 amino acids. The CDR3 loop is CASRRTGKETQYF. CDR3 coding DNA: TGTGCCAGCAGGAGGACAGGGAAAGAGACCCAGTACTTC.

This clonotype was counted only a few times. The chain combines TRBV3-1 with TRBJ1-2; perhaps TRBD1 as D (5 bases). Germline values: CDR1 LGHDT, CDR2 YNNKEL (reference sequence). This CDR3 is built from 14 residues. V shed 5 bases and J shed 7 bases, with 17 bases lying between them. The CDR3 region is CASSAPQGRSGYTF. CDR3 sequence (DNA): TGTGCCAGCAGCGCGCCTCAGGGACGGTCTGGCTACACCTTC.

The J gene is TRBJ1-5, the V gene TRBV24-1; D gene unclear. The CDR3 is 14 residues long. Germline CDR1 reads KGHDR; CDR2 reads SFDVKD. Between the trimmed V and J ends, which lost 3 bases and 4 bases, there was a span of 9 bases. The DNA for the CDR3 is TGTGCCACCAGTGATGATTCGACGAATCAGCCCCAGCATTTT. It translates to CATSDDSTNQPQHF.

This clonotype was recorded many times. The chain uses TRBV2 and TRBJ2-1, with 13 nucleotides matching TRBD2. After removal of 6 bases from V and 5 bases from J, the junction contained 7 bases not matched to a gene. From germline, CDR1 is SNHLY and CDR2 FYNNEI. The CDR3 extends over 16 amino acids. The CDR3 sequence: CASRRTSGSLHNEQFF. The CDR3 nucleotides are TGTGCCAGCAGACGGACTAGCGGGAGTCTCCACAATGAGCAGTTCTTC.

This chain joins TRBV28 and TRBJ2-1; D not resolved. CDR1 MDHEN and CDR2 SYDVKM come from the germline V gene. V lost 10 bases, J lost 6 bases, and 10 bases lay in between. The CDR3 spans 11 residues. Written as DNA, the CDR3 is TGTGCCACCAGGAACTTCAATGAGCAGTTCTTC. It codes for CATRNFNEQFF.

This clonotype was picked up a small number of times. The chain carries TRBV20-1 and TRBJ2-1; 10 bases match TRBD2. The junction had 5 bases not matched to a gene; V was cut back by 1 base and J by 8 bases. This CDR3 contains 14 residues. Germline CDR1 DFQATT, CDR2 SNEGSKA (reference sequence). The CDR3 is CSARGASGSDEQFF. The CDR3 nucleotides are TGCAGTGCTAGAGGGGCTAGCGGGAGCGATGAGCAGTTCTTC.

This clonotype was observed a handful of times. The CDR3, as DNA: TGCGCCAGCAGCCACGCCATAGCGGGTAGCTTCTCCTACGAGCAGTACTTC. Translated: CASSHAIAGSFSYEQYF. The chain joins TRBV4-3 to TRBJ2-7; TRBD2 matches 7 bases. The V gene end was trimmed by 3 bases and the J gene end by 0 bases; junction bases not matched to a gene: 11. The CDR3 has 17 amino acids. Looked up from germline, CDR1 is LGHNA and CDR2 is YSLEER.

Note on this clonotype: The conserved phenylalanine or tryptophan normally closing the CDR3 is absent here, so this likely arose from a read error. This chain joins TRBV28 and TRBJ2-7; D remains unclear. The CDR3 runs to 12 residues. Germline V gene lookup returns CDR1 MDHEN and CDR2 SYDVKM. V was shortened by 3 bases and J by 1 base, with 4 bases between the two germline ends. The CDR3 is CASSFSSYEQYL. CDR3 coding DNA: TGTGCCAGCAGTTTCTCTTCCTACGAGCAGTACCTC.

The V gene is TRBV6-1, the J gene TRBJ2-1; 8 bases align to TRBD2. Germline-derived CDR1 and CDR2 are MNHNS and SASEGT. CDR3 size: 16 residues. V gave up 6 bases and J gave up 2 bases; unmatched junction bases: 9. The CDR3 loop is CASRESLAGAYNEQFF. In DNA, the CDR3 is TGTGCCAGCAGAGAGAGCCTAGCGGGTGCCTACAATGAGCAGTTCTTC.

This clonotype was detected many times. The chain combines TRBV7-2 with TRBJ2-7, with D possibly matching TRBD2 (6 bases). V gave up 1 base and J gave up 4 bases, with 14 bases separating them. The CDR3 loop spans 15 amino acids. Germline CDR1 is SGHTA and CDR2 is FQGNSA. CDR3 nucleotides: TGTGCCAGCAGCTTAGGGTTAGCGGCACAATACGAGCAGTACTTC. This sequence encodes CASSLGLAAQYEQYF.

The CDR3 loop reads CASTGIGLDNSEQFF. In nucleotides, the CDR3 is TGTGCCAGTACGGGAATAGGTCTTGATAACTCGGAGCAGTTCTTC. The genes are TRBV19 and TRBJ2-1, with D tentatively TRBD2 (5 bases). V lost 7 bases, J lost 10 bases, and 23 bases lay in between. Germline CDR1 is LNHDA and CDR2 is SQIVND (reference sequence). The CDR3 runs to 15 residues.

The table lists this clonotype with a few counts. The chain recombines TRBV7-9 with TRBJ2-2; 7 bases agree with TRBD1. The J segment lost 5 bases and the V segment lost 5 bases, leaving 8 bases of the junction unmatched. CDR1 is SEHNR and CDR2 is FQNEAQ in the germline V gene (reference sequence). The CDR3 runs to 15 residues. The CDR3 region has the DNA TGTGCCAGCAGCCCTACAGGGGCGCATACCGGGGAGCTGTTTTTT. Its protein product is CASSPTGAHTGELFF.

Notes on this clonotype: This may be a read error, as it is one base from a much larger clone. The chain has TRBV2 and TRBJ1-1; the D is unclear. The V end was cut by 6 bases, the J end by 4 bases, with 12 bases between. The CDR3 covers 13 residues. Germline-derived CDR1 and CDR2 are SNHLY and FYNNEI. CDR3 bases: TGTGCCAGCAGGCCCCCGAGAGGCACTGAAGCTTTCTTT. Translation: CASRPPRGTEAFF.

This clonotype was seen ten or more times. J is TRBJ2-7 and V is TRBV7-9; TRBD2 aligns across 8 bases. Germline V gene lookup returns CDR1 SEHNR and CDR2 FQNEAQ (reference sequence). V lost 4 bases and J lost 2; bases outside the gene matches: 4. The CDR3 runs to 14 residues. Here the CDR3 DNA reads TGTGCCAGCAGCTATAGCGGGGCAGCCTACGAGCAGTACTTC. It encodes CASSYSGAAYEQYF.

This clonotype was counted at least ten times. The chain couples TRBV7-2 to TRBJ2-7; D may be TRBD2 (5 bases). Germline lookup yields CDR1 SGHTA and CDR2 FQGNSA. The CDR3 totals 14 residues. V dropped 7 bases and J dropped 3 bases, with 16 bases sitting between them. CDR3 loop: CASTPTAGSYEQYF. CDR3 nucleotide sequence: TGTGCCAGCACCCCGACGGCTGGGAGCTACGAGCAGTACTTC.

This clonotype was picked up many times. Written as DNA, the CDR3 is TGTGCCAGCAGTGGGGACAGGGTGGGGGATGGCGAGCAGTACTTC. It translates to CASSGDRVGDGEQYF. The chain is built from TRBV28 and TRBJ2-7; TRBD1 matches at 9 bases. Germline-derived CDR1 and CDR2 are MDHEN and SYDVKM. V gave up 5 bases and J gave up 6 bases; unmatched junction bases: 11. The CDR3 is made up of 15 amino acids.

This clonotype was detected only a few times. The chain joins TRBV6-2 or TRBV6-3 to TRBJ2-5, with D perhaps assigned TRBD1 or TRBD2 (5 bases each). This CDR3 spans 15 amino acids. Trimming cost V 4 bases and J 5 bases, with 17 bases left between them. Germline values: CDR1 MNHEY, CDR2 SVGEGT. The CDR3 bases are TGTGCCAGCAGTTCCAGATTCCTTGAGGGGGAGACCCAGTACTTC. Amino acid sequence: CASSSRFLEGETQYF.

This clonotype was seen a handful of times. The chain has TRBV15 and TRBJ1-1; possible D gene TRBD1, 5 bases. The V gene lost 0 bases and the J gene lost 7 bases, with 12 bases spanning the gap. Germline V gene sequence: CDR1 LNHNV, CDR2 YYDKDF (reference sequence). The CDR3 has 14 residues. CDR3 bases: TGTGCCACCAGCAGAGATATGGGGGGGGGTGAAGCTTTCTTT. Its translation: CATSRDMGGGEAFF.

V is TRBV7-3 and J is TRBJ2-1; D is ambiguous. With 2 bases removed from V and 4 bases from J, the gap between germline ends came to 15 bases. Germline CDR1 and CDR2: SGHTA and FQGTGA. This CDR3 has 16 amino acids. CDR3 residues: CASSLGYSKNYNEQFF. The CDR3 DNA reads TGTGCCAGCAGCTTAGGATACTCTAAAAATTACAATGAGCAGTTCTTC.

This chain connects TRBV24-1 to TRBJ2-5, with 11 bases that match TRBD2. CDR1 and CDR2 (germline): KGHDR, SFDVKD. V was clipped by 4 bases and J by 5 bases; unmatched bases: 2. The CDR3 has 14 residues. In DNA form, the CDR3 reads TGTGCCACCAGTGACTGGACTAGCGGGGAGACCCAGTACTTC. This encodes CATSDWTSGETQYF.

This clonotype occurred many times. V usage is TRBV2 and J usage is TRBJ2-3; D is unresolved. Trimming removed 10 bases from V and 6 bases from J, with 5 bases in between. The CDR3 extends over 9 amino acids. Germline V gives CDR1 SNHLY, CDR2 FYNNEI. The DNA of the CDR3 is TGTGCCATCCGGGATACGCAGTATTTT. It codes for CAIRDTQYF.

CDR3 sequence (DNA): TGCGCCAGCAGCGTCAGCGGACTCACAGATACGCAGTATTTT. Translating gives CASSVSGLTDTQYF. The chain uses TRBV5-1 and TRBJ2-3; possible D gene TRBD2, 5 bases. Germline CDR1 is SGHRS and CDR2 is YFSETQ. Trimming removed 4 bases at V and 2 bases at J, with 11 bases between. This CDR3 has 14 residues.

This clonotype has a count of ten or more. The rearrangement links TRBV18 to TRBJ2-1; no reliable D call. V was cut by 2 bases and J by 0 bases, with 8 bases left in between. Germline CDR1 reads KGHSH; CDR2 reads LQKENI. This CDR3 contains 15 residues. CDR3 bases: TGTGCCAGCTCACCAGGGGAAGCCTCCTACAATGAGCAGTTCTTC. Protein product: CASSPGEASYNEQFF.